These 28 T cell receptor beta chains were all obtained from the same sample, sequenced in a study of control samples from healthy donors and cancer patients. The assay was immunoSEQ multiplex PCR, and TCRdb's table has in-frame clones only and misses some. The sample includes tens of thousands of clones, around four fifths of them seen just once. The sample taken for sequencing was PBMCs. Receptor source: a woman in her sixties with lung cancer.

The chain links TRBV7-9 to TRBJ2-7; unclear D gene. The CDR3 loop spans 13 amino acids. Germline CDR1 SEHNR, CDR2 FQNEAQ (reference sequence). Trimming cost V 5 bases and J 3 bases, with 11 bases left between them. For the CDR3, the DNA is TGTGCCAGCAGCCCCCCGAGAGGCTACGAGCAGTACTTC. Its translation: CASSPPRGYEQYF.

The gene calls are TRBV19 and TRBJ2-1; 10 bases are a match to TRBD1. The CDR3 is 14 residues long. The ends lost 8 bases at V and 6 bases at J; junction bases unmatched: 7. The germline CDR1 and CDR2 sequences are LNHDA and SQIVND (reference sequence). The CDR3 is CASSDRGTGNEQFF. CDR3 nucleotides: TGTGCCAGTTCGGACAGGGGGACGGGCAATGAGCAGTTCTTC. The entire variable domain, with the rest obtained from reference TRBV19 and TRBJ2-1, is as follows: DGGITQSPKYLFRKEGQNVTLSCEQNLNHDAMYWYRQDPGQGLRLIYYSQIVNDFQKGDIAEGYSVSREKKESFPLTVTSAQKNPTAFYLCASSDRGTGNEQFFGPGTRLTVL.

A single count supports this clone. This chain uses TRBV11-2 with TRBJ2-2; tentative D call: TRBD2 (5 bases). Germline-derived CDR1 and CDR2 are SGHAT and FQNNGV. The V gene lost 0 bases and the J gene lost 5 bases, with 10 bases spanning the gap. The CDR3 extends over 15 amino acids. The CDR3 sequence: CASSLDNWETGELFF. In DNA form, the CDR3 reads TGTGCCAGCAGCTTAGATAATTGGGAGACCGGGGAGCTGTTTTTT.

The chain has TRBV12-5 and TRBJ2-7, with D perhaps matching TRBD1 or TRBD2 (5 bases each). This CDR3 contains 12 residues. Germline CDR1 is LGHNT and CDR2 is FRNRAP. V was pared by 6 bases and J by 6 bases, with 12 bases between. The CDR3 DNA reads TGTGCTAGTGGCTGGGACGCCTCCGAGCAGTACTTC. Translation: CASGWDASEQYF.

The chain employs TRBV5-1 and TRBJ1-4, with a possible D match to TRBD1 (6 bases). The CDR3 runs 14 residues. The germline V and J ends were trimmed by 7 bases and 7 bases, with 17 bases remaining between them. From germline, CDR1 is SGHRS and CDR2 YFSETQ. CDR3 residues: CASSRRGATEKLFF. The CDR3 region has the DNA TGCGCCAGCTCCAGGAGGGGGGCAACTGAAAAACTGTTTTTT. The complete variable domain, with remaining parts taken from reference TRBV5-1 and TRBJ1-4, reads KAGVTQTPRYLIKTRGQQVTLSCSPISGHRSVSWYQQTPGQGLQFLFEYFSETQRNKGNFPGRFSGRQFSNSRSEMNVSTLELGDSALYLCASSRRGATEKLFFGSGTQLSVL.

The chain links TRBV7-8 to TRBJ1-5; 7 nucleotides align to TRBD1. The CDR3 runs 13 residues. V lost 2 bases, J lost 5 bases, and 0 bases stayed unmatched. Per germline, CDR1 SGHVS and CDR2 FQNEAQ. CDR3 DNA sequence: TGTGCCAGCAGCTTAACAGGGGATCAGCCCCAGCATTTT. Its translation is CASSLTGDQPQHF.

V usage is TRBV19 and J usage is TRBJ2-7; possibly TRBD2 for D (6 bases). This CDR3 region has 16 residues. From germline, CDR1 is LNHDA and CDR2 SQIVND (reference sequence). V gave up 0 bases and J gave up 0 bases, with 12 bases separating them. The CDR3 coding sequence is TGTGCCAGTAGTATAGATCCGCTAGCGAGCTCCTACGAGCAGTACTTC. This translates into CASSIDPLASSYEQYF.

The rearrangement links TRBV4-2 to TRBJ2-1; unclear D gene. The germline gives CDR1 LGHNA, CDR2 YNFKEQ. The CDR3 is made up of 15 amino acids. V lost 0 bases and J 8 bases, leaving 14 bases between the germline ends. Here the CDR3 reads CASSQELTTGDEQFF. CDR3 nucleotide sequence: TGTGCCAGCAGCCAAGAGCTTACGACTGGGGATGAGCAGTTCTTC.

This clone has just one count. The CDR3 region is CAWASGTGLTPLHF. Written as DNA, the CDR3 is TGTGCCTGGGCATCCGGGACAGGCCTCACACCCCTCCACTTT. The chain couples TRBV30 to TRBJ1-6, with 8 positions matching TRBD1. Per the germline V gene, CDR1 is GTSNPN and CDR2 is SVGIG (reference sequence). The CDR3 has 14 amino acids. The trim removed 5 bases at V and 11 bases at J, leaving 11 bases unmatched. Full variable domain (outside the CDR3, taken from reference TRBV30 and TRBJ1-6): SQTIHQWPATLVQPVGSPLSLECTVEGTSNPNLYWYRQAAGRGLQLLFYSVGIGQISSEVPQNLSASRPQDRQFILSSKKLLLSDSGFYLCAWASGTGLTPLHFGNGTRLTVT.

V usage is TRBV4-1 and J usage is TRBJ2-7; 13 bases line up with TRBD2. V trimming: 1 base; J trimming: 7 bases; junction bases outside the gene matches: 7. The length of the CDR3 is 16 residues. CDR1 and CDR2 from the germline V gene are MGHRA and YSYEKL. CDR3 DNA sequence: TGCGCCAGCAGCCAAGCCACTAGCGGGAGGGCCCTTGAGCAGTACTTC. Its protein is CASSQATSGRALEQYF.

V usage is TRBV27 and J usage is TRBJ2-7; 7 nucleotides match TRBD1. Per germline, CDR1 MNHEY and CDR2 SMNVEV (reference sequence). V lost 10 bases and J lost 2; bases outside the gene matches: 17. CDR3 length: 16 residues. The CDR3 DNA reads TGTGCCACCGCCTTGCTTCCTGGGACAGCCGCCTACGAGCAGTACTTC. The encoded protein is CATALLPGTAAYEQYF.

This chain connects TRBV6-2 or TRBV6-3 to TRBJ1-5, with 8 bases that match TRBD1. Germline trimming cut 6 bases from V and 5 bases from J; bases unmatched to any gene: 15. This CDR3 region has 17 residues. Looked up from germline, CDR1 is MNHEY and CDR2 is SVGEGT. The CDR3 loop is CASSLLPDRVLYQPQHF. The CDR3 DNA is TGTGCCAGCAGCCTTCTTCCGGACAGGGTCTTATATCAGCCCCAGCATTTT.

CDR3 bases: TGTGCCAGCAGCCAAGGGGAACAGGGTTATAGCAATCAGCCCCAGCATTTT. As protein: CASSQGEQGYSNQPQHF. J is TRBJ1-5 and V is TRBV3-1 (or the pseudogene TRBV3-2); TRBD1 might be the D (6 bases). Germline V CDR1 and CDR2: LGHDT, YNNKEL (reference sequence). V lost 1 base, J lost 0 bases, and 13 bases lay in between. CDR3 length: 17 amino acids.

The chain employs TRBV11-2 and TRBJ1-6, with TRBD1 matching over 10 bases. The length of the CDR3 is 15 residues. V dropped 5 bases and J dropped 6; count of bases not matched to a gene: 4. The germline V gene encodes CDR1 SGHAT and CDR2 FQNNGV. Here the CDR3 DNA reads TGTGCCAGCAGCCCAGACAGGGGGCCTAATTCACCCCTCCACTTT. It codes for CASSPDRGPNSPLHF. The full variable domain, completed using reference TRBV11-2 and TRBJ1-6, is EAGVAQSPRYKIIEKRQSVAFWCNPISGHATLYWYQQILGQGPKLLIQFQNNGVVDDSQLPKDRFSAERLKGVDSTLKIQPAKLEDSAVYLCASSPDRGPNSPLHFGNGTRLTVT.

V is TRBV6-5 and J is TRBJ2-1; D may correspond to TRBD1 or TRBD2 (6 bases each). V shed 0 bases and J shed 9 bases, with 15 bases lying between them. CDR3 size: 15 residues. In germline, CDR1 is MNHEY, CDR2 SVGAGI. The CDR3 sequence: CASSYSKVGGTEQFF. In DNA form, the CDR3 reads TGTGCCAGCAGTTACTCGAAGGTCGGGGGCACTGAGCAGTTCTTC.

J is TRBJ2-3 and V is TRBV6-5; D perhaps matches TRBD2 (5 bases). Trimming cost V 6 bases and J 4 bases, with 11 bases left between them. The germline CDR1 and CDR2 sequences are MNHEY and SVGAGI. This CDR3 region has 13 residues. CDR3 sequence (DNA): TGTGCCAGCAGGTCAAAGGGAGCAGATACGCAGTATTTT. Translation gives CASRSKGADTQYF.

The CDR3 nucleotides are TGTGCCAGCAGCCCTAGACAGGGCTCCTACAATGAGCAGTTCTTC. Translating gives CASSPRQGSYNEQFF. This sequence joins TRBV11-2 and TRBJ2-1; 7 bases are shared with TRBD1. The CDR3 length is 15 residues. Unmatched junction bases numbered 4, after V lost 5 bases and J lost 0 bases. Germline V gene lookup returns CDR1 SGHAT and CDR2 FQNNGV.

The CDR3, as DNA: TGTGCCAGCTCAACTTCCGTGTACACTGAAGCTTTCTTT. Amino acids: CASSTSVYTEAFF. V usage is TRBV18 and J usage is TRBJ1-1; D not resolved. From germline, CDR1 is KGHSH and CDR2 LQKENI. The V gene lost 5 bases and the J gene lost 3 bases, with 10 bases spanning the gap. The CDR3 runs to 13 residues.

This sequence joins TRBV6-5 and TRBJ2-1; D not resolved. Trimming left V 0 bases short and J 10 bases short, with 4 bases between. Per germline, CDR1 MNHEY and CDR2 SVGAGI. The CDR3 loop spans 11 amino acids. CDR3 coding DNA: TGTGCCAGCAGTTACTCGGACGAGCAGTTCTTC. Its translation is CASSYSDEQFF.

The V gene is TRBV7-3, the J gene TRBJ2-5; D may be TRBD1 (5 bases). The CDR3 length is 15 residues. Germline V gene lookup returns CDR1 SGHTA and CDR2 FQGTGA. Trimming took 4 bases from V and 4 from J, leaving 16 bases between them. CDR3 residues: CASSSNQGRGETQYF. In nucleotides, the CDR3 is TGTGCCAGCAGCTCGAATCAGGGAAGAGGAGAGACCCAGTACTTC.

The chain has TRBV10-3 and TRBJ2-3; maybe TRBD2 (5 bases). Germline CDR1 reads ENHRY; CDR2 reads SYGVKD. This CDR3 region has 12 residues. V gave up 5 bases and J gave up 4 bases, with 7 bases separating them. The CDR3 sequence: CAISREPDTQYF. The CDR3 DNA reads TGTGCCATCAGTAGGGAGCCAGATACGCAGTATTTT.

The chain uses TRBV19 and TRBJ1-2; TRBD1 matches 9 bases. V shed 3 bases and J 13 bases; nucleotides not matched to a gene: 12. Germline-derived CDR1 and CDR2 are LNHDA and SQIVND (reference sequence). This CDR3 is 14 amino acids long. CDR3 residues: CASSILRDREDFTF. CDR3 nucleotides: TGTGCCAGTAGTATCCTCCGGGACAGGGAGGATTTCACCTTC.

Comments on this clone: One end of the junction varies from germline; a read error may be responsible. V is TRBV6-5 and J is TRBJ2-5, with D possibly being TRBD1 (6 bases). There are 13 residues in the CDR3. The germline gives CDR1 MNHEY, CDR2 SVGAGI. The CDR3 here is CASRGGPRESQYF. Here the CDR3 DNA reads TGTGCCAGCAGAGGGGGACCCCGAGAGTCCCAGTACTTC.

J is TRBJ1-2 and V is TRBV15; no definite D call. This CDR3 is 13 amino acids long. The V and J ends lost 0 bases and 7 bases respectively, with 9 bases between them. Germline CDR1 LNHNV, CDR2 YYDKDF (reference sequence). In nucleotides, the CDR3 is TGTGCCACCAGCAGAGATCAGGTCCGTGGCTACACCTTC. Residues: CATSRDQVRGYTF.

The chain uses TRBV5-4 and TRBJ2-2; a possible D gene is TRBD2 (5 bases). The germline V gene has CDR1 SGHNT and CDR2 YYREEE (reference sequence). V lost 3 bases and J lost 4, with 13 bases in between. CDR3 size: 15 residues. DNA for the CDR3: TGTGCCAGCAGCTCCCGTAGGGAGTCCACCGGGGAGCTGTTTTTT. Protein sequence: CASSSRRESTGELFF.

The J gene is TRBJ1-2, the V gene TRBV5-1; 8 positions agree with TRBD1. This CDR3 has 15 residues. The junction had 8 bases not matched to a gene; V was cut back by 1 base and J by 6 bases. CDR1 is SGHRS and CDR2 is YFSETQ in the germline V gene. The CDR3 DNA reads as TGCGCCAGCAGCTTGATACAGACAGGGGAAGATGGCTACACCTTC. This translates into CASSLIQTGEDGYTF.

V is TRBV19 and J is TRBJ1-2; D not certain. Trimming removed 3 bases at V and 2 bases at J, with 7 bases between. This CDR3 spans 13 amino acids. In germline, CDR1 is LNHDA, CDR2 SQIVND (reference sequence). The CDR3 spells CASSIDSNYGYTF. The CDR3 DNA reads TGTGCCAGTAGTATCGATTCAAACTATGGCTACACCTTC.

The chain links TRBV6-5 to TRBJ2-5, with no clear D. V shed 2 bases and J shed 5 bases, with 3 bases lying between them. The length of the CDR3 is 11 residues. Germline V gene lookup returns CDR1 MNHEY and CDR2 SVGAGI. The CDR3 DNA sequence: TGTGCCAGCAGTTACGGGGAGACCCAGTACTTC. Translating gives CASSYGETQYF.